Listed below are T cell receptor beta chains from one sample, sequenced in a study of regulatory T cells in long-lasting Graves disease. TCRdb reanalysed the multiplex PCR reads using MiXCR and keeps one entry per CDR3 protein. The sample shows roughly 350,000 distinct CDR3 sequences, roughly 17% of them seen only once. The sample was also reused in another study, on T cells in Graves' hyperthyroidism and ophthalmopathy.

The sample consisted of peripheral blood mononuclear cells (PBMCs), taken at new diagnosis, from a patient treated with antithyroid drugs. Receptors originate from a woman in her late teens or twenties with Graves disease. Each CDR3 is given with its conserved first and last residue. The D gene is left open where the match is weak. A row's size may be missing; if present it is once, few, many or a size class.

J gene: TRBJ1-1
D gene: NA
V gene: TRBV27
clone size: many
CDR3 DNA: TGTGCCAGCAGTTTGGACGAGGACACTGAAGCTTTCTTT
CDR3 protein: CASSLDEDTEAFF

J gene: TRBJ2-1
D gene: NA
V gene: TRBV15
clone size: NA
CDR3 DNA: TGTGCCACCAGCAGAGACCCCCGACGGAACAATGAGCAGTTCTTC
CDR3 protein: CATSRDPRRNNEQFF

J gene: TRBJ1-2
D gene: NA
V gene: TRBV6-5
clone size: many
CDR3 DNA: TGTGCCAGCAGTTACTCTCGGGCAGGGGAGGGATATGGCTACACCTTC
CDR3 protein: CASSYSRAGEGYGYTF

J gene: TRBJ2-1
D gene: NA
V gene: TRBV12-3/TRBV12-4
clone size: NA
CDR3 DNA: TGTGCCAGCAGGCCTAAATACAATGAGCAGTTCTTC
CDR3 protein: CASRPKYNEQFF

J gene: TRBJ1-1
D gene: NA
V gene: TRBV27
clone size: many
CDR3 DNA: TGTGCCAGCAGCCCTAATCCGGGGGCAAACACTGAAGCTTTCTTT
CDR3 protein: CASSPNPGANTEAFF

J gene: TRBJ2-1
D gene: TRBD2
V gene: TRBV7-8
clone size: NA
CDR3 DNA: TGTGCCAGCAGCTCGACTAGCGGGCATAACAATGAGCAGTTCTTC
CDR3 protein: CASSSTSGHNNEQFF

J gene: TRBJ2-2
D gene: TRBD2
V gene: TRBV7-2
clone size: few
CDR3 DNA: TGTGCCAGCAGCTTAGCGCTAGCGGGAGATGGAACCGGGGAGCTGTTTTTT
CDR3 protein: CASSLALAGDGTGELFF

J gene: TRBJ2-6
D gene: NA
V gene: TRBV11-2
clone size: few
CDR3 DNA: TGTGCCAGCAGCTCTCCGGGGAGGACGGAAGCCCCTAAGGGGGCCAACGTCCTGACTTTC
CDR3 protein: CASSSPGRTEAPKGANVLTF

J gene: TRBJ2-7
D gene: TRBD2
V gene: TRBV28
clone size: many
CDR3 DNA: TGTGCCAGCAGTTCGGGACTAGCGGAGTTATCCTACGAGCAGTACTTC
CDR3 protein: CASSSGLAELSYEQYF

J gene: TRBJ1-1
D gene: NA
V gene: TRBV12-3/TRBV12-4
clone size: NA
CDR3 DNA: TGTGCCAGCACCCACCGGTTTGAAGCTTTCTTT
CDR3 protein: CASTHRFEAFF

J gene: TRBJ1-4
D gene: TRBD1
V gene: TRBV7-2
clone size: few
CDR3 DNA: TGTGCCAGCGGCACAACAGGGGGCTTATCTAATGAAAAACTGTTTTTT
CDR3 protein: CASGTTGGLSNEKLFF

J gene: TRBJ2-6
D gene: TRBD1
V gene: TRBV2
clone size: many
CDR3 DNA: TGTGCCAGCAGGCTGCGGACAGGGTGGTCTGGGGCCAACGTCCTGACTTTC
CDR3 protein: CASRLRTGWSGANVLTF

J gene: TRBJ2-7
D gene: NA
V gene: TRBV6-2/TRBV6-3
clone size: many
CDR3 DNA: TGTGCCAGCAGTTCCAGGTACTCCTACGAGCAGTACTTC
CDR3 protein: CASSSRYSYEQYF

J gene: TRBJ2-7
D gene: NA
V gene: TRBV6-2/TRBV6-3
clone size: NA
CDR3 DNA: TGTGCCAGCAGTTACCTGAAACCACTAGTTAACCACGAGCAGTACTTC
CDR3 protein: CASSYLKPLVNHEQYF

J gene: TRBJ2-5
D gene: TRBD1
V gene: TRBV3-1
clone size: many
CDR3 DNA: TGTGCCAGCAGTTGGACAGGGGGGTCTGTGGAGACCCAGTACTTC
CDR3 protein: CASSWTGGSVETQYF

J gene: TRBJ2-7
D gene: NA
V gene: TRBV7-6
clone size: many
CDR3 DNA: TGTGCCAGCAGCCCTCGCGGTGTCAGGGTATATAGCAACGAGCAGTACTTC
CDR3 protein: CASSPRGVRVYSNEQYF

J gene: TRBJ2-4
D gene: NA
V gene: TRBV6-1
clone size: many
CDR3 DNA: TGTGCCAGCAGTGAAGGGAGCAAAAACATTCAGTACTTC
CDR3 protein: CASSEGSKNIQYF

J gene: TRBJ2-7
D gene: NA
V gene: TRBV7-9
clone size: NA
CDR3 DNA: TGTGCCAGCAGCCCGGCAGGTCGGCAGGTCTACGAGCAGTACTTC
CDR3 protein: CASSPAGRQVYEQYF

J gene: TRBJ1-5
D gene: NA
V gene: TRBV15
clone size: few
CDR3 DNA: TGTGCCACCAGCACCCGGGACGTTTATAGCAATCAGCCCCAGCATTTT
CDR3 protein: CATSTRDVYSNQPQHF

J gene: TRBJ2-1
D gene: TRBD2
V gene: TRBV5-1
clone size: NA
CDR3 DNA: TGCGCCAGCAGCTTCGGAGCGGGAGGTAACTACAATGAGCAGTTCTTC
CDR3 protein: CASSFGAGGNYNEQFF

J gene: TRBJ2-1
D gene: NA
V gene: TRBV7-8
clone size: many
CDR3 DNA: TGTGCCAGCAGCTTAGCCCCGGGACTGGACTACAATGAGCAGTTCTTC
CDR3 protein: CASSLAPGLDYNEQFF

J gene: TRBJ2-1
D gene: TRBD1
V gene: TRBV12-3/TRBV12-4
clone size: NA
CDR3 DNA: TGTGCCAGCAGTTCCTGGACAGGAGGAGACAATGAGCAGTTCTTC
CDR3 protein: CASSSWTGGDNEQFF

J gene: TRBJ2-2
D gene: TRBD1
V gene: TRBV11-2
clone size: many
CDR3 DNA: TGTGCCAGCAGCCCCGGGACAGGTCCCACCGGGGAGCTGTTTTTT
CDR3 protein: CASSPGTGPTGELFF

J gene: TRBJ1-1
D gene: NA
V gene: TRBV14
clone size: few
CDR3 DNA: TGTGCCAGCAGACAGGGTTTCGCTGAAGCTTTCTTT
CDR3 protein: CASRQGFAEAFF

J gene: TRBJ2-7
D gene: TRBD1
V gene: TRBV6-1
clone size: many
CDR3 DNA: TGTGCCAGCAGTCGACAGGGCCCCGAGCAGTACTTC
CDR3 protein: CASSRQGPEQYF

J gene: TRBJ1-5
D gene: NA
V gene: TRBV28
clone size: few
CDR3 DNA: TGTGCCAGCAGGATACAGGGAATGTTTCAGCCCCAGCATTTT
CDR3 protein: CASRIQGMFQPQHF

J gene: TRBJ1-1
D gene: TRBD1
V gene: TRBV29-1
clone size: NA
CDR3 DNA: TGCAGCTCCGGACAGGGCTCTGAAGCTTTCTTT
CDR3 protein: CSSGQGSEAFF

J gene: TRBJ2-1
D gene: TRBD2
V gene: TRBV6-1
clone size: NA
CDR3 DNA: TGTGCCGGCAGGCTGACTAGCGGGAGTGTGGATGAGCAGTTCTTC
CDR3 protein: CAGRLTSGSVDEQFF

J gene: TRBJ2-1
D gene: TRBD1
V gene: TRBV18
clone size: many
CDR3 DNA: TGTGCCAGCTCACCAAGACAGGGGGCTTGGTATGAGCAGTTCTTC
CDR3 protein: CASSPRQGAWYEQFF

J gene: TRBJ2-5
D gene: NA
V gene: TRBV27
clone size: NA
CDR3 DNA: TGTGCCAGCAGTCGGCCCGGAGAAGAGACCCAGTACTTC
CDR3 protein: CASSRPGEETQYF

J gene: TRBJ2-1
D gene: TRBD2
V gene: TRBV27
clone size: many
CDR3 DNA: TGTGCCAGCTGTGGACTAGCGGTCAACTCCTACAATGAGCAGTTCTTC
CDR3 protein: CASCGLAVNSYNEQFF

J gene: TRBJ2-3
D gene: NA
V gene: TRBV2
clone size: many
CDR3 DNA: TGTGCCAGCAGAGCCGGGACGTTGAGCACAGATACGCAGTATTTT
CDR3 protein: CASRAGTLSTDTQYF

J gene: TRBJ2-2
D gene: NA
V gene: TRBV19
clone size: NA
CDR3 DNA: TGTGCCAGTAGTATGGTGGATACCGGGGAGCTGTTTTTT
CDR3 protein: CASSMVDTGELFF

J gene: TRBJ2-5
D gene: NA
V gene: TRBV5-1
clone size: few
CDR3 DNA: TGCGCCAGCAGCTCCTCACAGAGCTCACAAGGGACCCAGTACTTC
CDR3 protein: CASSSSQSSQGTQYF

J gene: TRBJ1-4
D gene: NA
V gene: TRBV6-9
clone size: few
CDR3 DNA: TGTGCCAGCAGTTCGTCCGGGACGGTTAATGAAAAACTGTTTTTT
CDR3 protein: CASSSSGTVNEKLFF

J gene: TRBJ2-1
D gene: NA
V gene: TRBV6-1
clone size: NA
CDR3 DNA: TGTGCCAGCAGCTCCAGGGGTGCTCTTAATGAGCAGTTCTTC
CDR3 protein: CASSSRGALNEQFF

J gene: TRBJ2-5
D gene: TRBD1
V gene: TRBV10-3
clone size: many
CDR3 DNA: TGTGCCATCAGGCCCGGGACAGGCCAAGAGACCCAGTACTTC
CDR3 protein: CAIRPGTGQETQYF

J gene: TRBJ1-2
D gene: NA
V gene: TRBV6-1
clone size: NA
CDR3 DNA: TGTGCCAGCAGAACGACAGGAAAAGATGGCTACACCTTC
CDR3 protein: CASRTTGKDGYTF

J gene: TRBJ1-5
D gene: NA
V gene: TRBV4-1
clone size: NA
CDR3 DNA: TGCGCCAGCAGCCTCGATGATATTCAGCCCCAGCATTTT
CDR3 protein: CASSLDDIQPQHF

J gene: TRBJ2-5
D gene: TRBD2
V gene: TRBV9
clone size: few
CDR3 DNA: TGTGCCAGCAGCGCTCTAGCGGGGGTTCAAGAGACCCAGTACTTC
CDR3 protein: CASSALAGVQETQYF

J gene: TRBJ2-5
D gene: TRBD2
V gene: TRBV11-2
clone size: many
CDR3 DNA: TGTGCCAGCAGCCTTAACTCGGGGGGATTCCAAGAGACCCAGTACTTC
CDR3 protein: CASSLNSGGFQETQYF

J gene: TRBJ2-1
D gene: NA
V gene: TRBV7-6
clone size: many
CDR3 DNA: TGTGCCAGCAGCGGTAGAGGCTTAAGTGAGCAGTTCTTC
CDR3 protein: CASSGRGLSEQFF

J gene: TRBJ2-1
D gene: TRBD2
V gene: TRBV19
clone size: NA
CDR3 DNA: TGTGCCAGTAGTACCATGTTTGGGAGGGACGTGGGGAATGAGCAGTTCTTC
CDR3 protein: CASSTMFGRDVGNEQFF

J gene: TRBJ2-7
D gene: NA
V gene: TRBV2
clone size: many
CDR3 DNA: TGTGCCAGCATTAGCGATTGGGCAGAGTTGACCTACGAGCAGTACTTC
CDR3 protein: CASISDWAELTYEQYF

J gene: TRBJ2-1
D gene: NA
V gene: TRBV12-3/TRBV12-4
clone size: many
CDR3 DNA: TGTGCCAGCACCCTTTCCCCGGGTACCTACAATGAGCAGTTCTTC
CDR3 protein: CASTLSPGTYNEQFF

J gene: TRBJ1-5
D gene: NA
V gene: TRBV6-1
clone size: few
CDR3 DNA: TGTGCCAGCTACGACAGAACAAGGGTTAGCAATCAGCCCCAGCATTTT
CDR3 protein: CASYDRTRVSNQPQHF

J gene: TRBJ1-2
D gene: TRBD1
V gene: TRBV5-1
clone size: many
CDR3 DNA: TGCGCCAGCAGGAACGACAGGGCGTATGGCTACACCTTC
CDR3 protein: CASRNDRAYGYTF

J gene: TRBJ2-1
D gene: NA
V gene: TRBV11-2
clone size: NA
CDR3 DNA: TGTGCCAGCAGCTTAGTCCCGGATTTCGGGACTCCCCAGTTCTTC
CDR3 protein: CASSLVPDFGTPQFF

J gene: TRBJ2-1
D gene: NA
V gene: TRBV20-1
clone size: many
CDR3 DNA: TGCAGTGCTAGAAAGGCTAGCGAATTCTACAATGAGCAGTTCTTC
CDR3 protein: CSARKASEFYNEQFF

J gene: TRBJ2-7
D gene: TRBD2
V gene: TRBV19
clone size: NA
CDR3 DNA: TGTGCCAGTAGTACCCTCTCCGGGACTAGCGGGAGCTACGAGCAGTACTTC
CDR3 protein: CASSTLSGTSGSYEQYF

J gene: TRBJ2-3
D gene: TRBD2
V gene: TRBV6-7
clone size: many
CDR3 DNA: TGTGCCAGCAGTGAACCCCCGTCTAGCGGGAGATTCACAGATACGCAGTATTTT
CDR3 protein: CASSEPPSSGRFTDTQYF

J gene: TRBJ1-1
D gene: TRBD1
V gene: TRBV12-3/TRBV12-4
clone size: many
CDR3 DNA: TGTGCCAGCAGTTTGAGGGGGCCCCGAGAAGCTTTCTTT
CDR3 protein: CASSLRGPREAFF